The 2 T cell receptor beta chains below come from one sample, sequenced in a study of blood T cell repertoires in COVID-19 (TCRdb year 2020). To prepare the library, the immunoSEQ multiplex PCR assay was applied. TCRdb carries this immuneACCESS record with in-frame sequences only. Its versions omit some clonotypes, under half of them owing to an unresolved V gene in the studies checked, with the rest unexplained. The sample table contains around 60,000 clones; only one count was recorded for approximately 75% of them. The ten largest clones capture 15% of the sample. The sequenced sample was peripheral blood. The receptors come from a man older than 75 with acute or convalescent COVID-19.

The chain combines TRBV2 with TRBJ1-6; D call uncertain. The germline V gene encodes CDR1 SNHLY and CDR2 FYNNEI. The CDR3 runs to 13 residues. Trimming removed 1 base at V and 5 bases at J, with 3 bases between. In DNA, the CDR3 is TGTGCCAGCAGTGAAGTAAATAATTCACCCCTCCACTTT. It encodes CASSEVNNSPLHF.

The chain carries TRBV12-3 or TRBV12-4 and TRBJ2-3, with no clear D. CDR3 length equals 12 residues. V was cut by 1 base and J by 14 bases, with 13 bases left in between. The CDR3 coding sequence is TGTGCCAGCAGTTTAGGTCAGCGACTCCGGTATTTT. Residues: CASSLGQRLRYF.